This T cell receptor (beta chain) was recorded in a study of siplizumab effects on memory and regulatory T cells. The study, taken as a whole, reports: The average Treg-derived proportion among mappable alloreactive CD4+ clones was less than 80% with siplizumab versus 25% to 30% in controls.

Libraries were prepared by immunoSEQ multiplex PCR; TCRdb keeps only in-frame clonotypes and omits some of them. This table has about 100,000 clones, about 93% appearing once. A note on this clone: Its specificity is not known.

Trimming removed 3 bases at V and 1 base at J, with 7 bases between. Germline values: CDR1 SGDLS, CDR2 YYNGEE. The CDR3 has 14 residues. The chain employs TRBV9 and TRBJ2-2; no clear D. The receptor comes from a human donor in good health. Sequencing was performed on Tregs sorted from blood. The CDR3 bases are TGTGCCAGCAGCGGAGAGTTGAACACCGGGGAGCTGTTTTTT. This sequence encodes CASSGELNTGELFF. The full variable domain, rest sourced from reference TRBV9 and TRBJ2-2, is DSGVTQTPKHLITATGQRVTLRCSPRSGDLSVYWYQQSLDQGLQFLIQYYNGEERAKGNILERFSAQQFPDLHSELNLSSLELGDSALYFCASSGELNTGELFFGEGSRLTVL.